Listed here are 26 T cell receptor beta chains from one sample, sequenced in a study of blood T cell repertoires in COVID-19. Libraries were prepared by immunoSEQ multiplex PCR; TCRdb keeps only in-frame clonotypes and omits some of them. The sample yields roughly 69,000 clones, approximately 80% seen once. Material for sequencing was peripheral blood. The receptor set was obtained from a woman in her fifties or sixties with acute or convalescent COVID-19.

This CDR3 is CSASVAGETYGYTF. The CDR3 DNA follows: TGCAGTGCTAGTGTGGCAGGGGAAACCTATGGCTACACCTTC. The chain uses TRBV20-1 and TRBJ1-2, with a weak D call TRBD1 (6 bases). V was clipped by 3 bases and J by 4 bases, with 15 bases between them. The CDR3 is 14 amino acids. CDR1 and CDR2 (germline): DFQATT, SNEGSKA (reference sequence).

V gene TRBV11-1 combines with J gene TRBJ2-1; TRBD1 is a possible D gene (6 bases). This CDR3 has 15 residues. Trimming cost V 1 base and J 6 bases, with 13 bases left between them. Germline assignment: CDR1 SGHAT and CDR2 FQDESV (reference sequence). This CDR3 reads CASSLGGAGVNEQFF. In DNA form, the CDR3 reads TGTGCCAGCAGCTTAGGTGGGGCAGGGGTCAATGAGCAGTTCTTC.

This clone was counted only a few times. The V gene is TRBV2, the J gene TRBJ1-1; possibly TRBD1 for D (6 bases). This CDR3 has 15 residues. Trimming cost V 5 bases and J 1 base, with 14 bases left between them. In germline, CDR1 is SNHLY, CDR2 FYNNEI. The CDR3 protein is CASSPQGLGNTEAFF. Here the CDR3 DNA reads TGTGCCAGCAGTCCACAGGGCTTGGGGAACACTGAAGCTTTCTTT.

The chain links TRBV11-2 to TRBJ2-1; weak D call: TRBD1 (5 bases). V shed 3 bases and J shed 2 bases, with 11 bases lying between them. Germline V gene lookup returns CDR1 SGHAT and CDR2 FQNNGV. The CDR3 extends over 15 amino acids. The CDR3 sequence is CASSFRDSPYNEQFF. CDR3 nucleotide sequence: TGTGCCAGCAGCTTCCGTGACAGCCCCTACAATGAGCAGTTCTTC.

This CDR3 is CSVDVGLGTGFEKLFF. In DNA form, the CDR3 reads TGCAGCGTTGATGTTGGATTGGGGACAGGGTTTGAAAAACTGTTTTTT. V and J are TRBV29-1 and TRBJ1-4; 9 nucleotides align to TRBD1. CDR1 and CDR2 (germline): SQVTM, ANQGSEA. The CDR3 has 16 residues. V shed 3 bases, J shed 7 bases, and the junction held 12 bases outside the gene matches.

DNA for the CDR3: TGTGCCAGCAGCTTGGCCCTGACAACTAGCGGCTACAATGAGCAGTTCTTC. Its protein product is CASSLALTTSGYNEQFF. V usage is TRBV5-5 and J usage is TRBJ2-1; 8 bases agree with TRBD2. CDR1 SGHKS and CDR2 YYEKEE come from the germline V gene (reference sequence). V shed 0 bases and J 3 bases; nucleotides not matched to a gene: 8. The CDR3 spans 17 residues.

The rearrangement uses TRBV4-2 and TRBJ2-7, with TRBD2 identical over 9 bases. CDR3 length equals 17 residues. Germline V CDR1 and CDR2: LGHNA, YNFKEQ. Trimming cost V 2 bases and J 4 bases; bases outside gene matches: 12. CDR3 residues: CASSQPFSGRKSYEQYF. CDR3 nucleotide sequence: TGTGCCAGCAGCCAACCCTTTAGCGGGAGAAAATCTTACGAGCAGTACTTC.

V gene TRBV24-1 combines with J gene TRBJ1-1; perhaps TRBD1 as D (5 bases). Germline V gene data show CDR1 as KGHDR and CDR2 as SFDVKD. Trimming took off 0 bases at V and 8 bases at J, with 15 bases between the two ends. This CDR3 region has 15 residues. CDR3 DNA sequence: TGTGCCACCAGTGATTTGCGCGGGGCCTTAGCCGAAGCTTTCTTT. Translation gives CATSDLRGALAEAFF.

The chain has TRBV7-9 and TRBJ1-1, with TRBD1 as a possible D gene (6 bases). The length of the CDR3 is 13 residues. Germline CDR1 is SEHNR and CDR2 is FQNEAQ (reference sequence). V was clipped by 5 bases and J by 6 bases, with 13 bases between them. As DNA, the CDR3 is TGTGCCAGCAGCGAATATCAGGGGCCTGAAGCTTTCTTT. The encoded protein is CASSEYQGPEAFF.

V gene TRBV28 combines with J gene TRBJ2-7; 9 nucleotides agree with TRBD2. This CDR3 contains 16 residues. The junction had 12 bases not matched to a gene; V was cut back by 5 bases and J by 4 bases. Germline CDR1 MDHEN, CDR2 SYDVKM. CDR3 nucleotide sequence: TGTGCCAGCAGTGGGAGACTAGCGGAGGATCGGTACGAGCAGTACTTC. It is translated as CASSGRLAEDRYEQYF.

This rearrangement joins TRBV18 to TRBJ1-2; D ambiguous. V lost 3 bases and J lost 8, with 10 bases in between. Germline CDR1 reads KGHSH; CDR2 reads LQKENI. This CDR3 has 12 amino acids. CDR3 amino acids: CASSPRNGGYTF. The CDR3 DNA follows: TGTGCCAGCTCACCGCGGAATGGGGGCTACACCTTC.

This chain links TRBV19 with TRBJ1-1, with no clear D. The V and J ends lost 10 bases and 4 bases respectively, with 16 bases between them. The germline CDR1 and CDR2 sequences are LNHDA and SQIVND (reference sequence). The CDR3 loop spans 13 amino acids. CDR3 in DNA: TGTGCCACGAAAGCCTTAAACGGCACTGAAGCTTTCTTT. This translates into CATKALNGTEAFF.

The chain uses TRBV5-6 and TRBJ1-5; maybe TRBD1 (6 bases). CDR3 length: 16 residues. V lost 0 bases to trimming and J lost 1 base, with 11 bases between them. The germline V gene has CDR1 SGHDT and CDR2 YYEEEE. Written as DNA, the CDR3 is TGTGCCAGCAGCTTGGCAACAGGGCGGAGCAATCAGCCCCAGCATTTT. The encoded protein is CASSLATGRSNQPQHF.

This clone turned up a few times. The chain carries TRBV4-1 and TRBJ2-3; 13 positions agree with TRBD2. CDR1 and CDR2 from the germline V gene are MGHRA and YSYEKL. V lost 4 bases to trimming and J lost 4 bases; unmatched junction nucleotides: 11. CDR3 size: 18 residues. CDR3 loop: CASSLRTSGRVIPDTQYF. The CDR3 region has the DNA TGCGCCAGCAGCCTCCGGACTAGCGGGAGAGTAATTCCAGATACGCAGTATTTT.

The chain has TRBV27 and TRBJ2-3, with 9 bases identical to TRBD2. The CDR3 loop spans 16 amino acids. Unmatched junction bases numbered 11, after V lost 6 bases and J lost 4 bases. In germline, CDR1 is MNHEY, CDR2 SMNVEV (reference sequence). The CDR3 DNA is TGTGCCAGCAGCCAAATTCGCGGGGGGGCCTCAGATACGCAGTATTTT. It is translated as CASSQIRGGASDTQYF.

This sequence joins TRBV3-1 (or the pseudogene TRBV3-2) and TRBJ1-1, with D possibly being TRBD1 (6 bases). V gave up 4 bases and J gave up 10 bases, with 19 bases separating them. The CDR3 consists of 14 residues. CDR1 is LGHDT, CDR2 YNNKEL, per germline (reference sequence). CDR3 protein: CASSLTGRGERAFF. The CDR3 coding sequence is TGTGCCAGCAGCCTAACAGGGAGGGGGGAACGAGCTTTCTTT.

V is TRBV5-5 and J is TRBJ2-1, with D possibly TRBD2 on 5 matching bases. Trimming cost V 4 bases and J 8 bases, with 16 bases left between them. The germline CDR1 and CDR2 sequences are SGHKS and YYEKEE (reference sequence). The CDR3 length is 14 residues. CDR3 sequence: CASSPTLAHDEQFF. The CDR3 region has the DNA TGTGCCAGCAGCCCCACCCTAGCCCACGATGAGCAGTTCTTC. Full variable domain (missing parts from reference TRBV5-5 and TRBJ2-1): DAGVTQSPTHLIKTRGQQVTLRCSPISGHKSVSWYQQVLGQGPQFIFQYYEKEERGRGNFPDRFSARQFPNYSSELNVNALLLGDSALYLCASSPTLAHDEQFFGPGTRLTVL.

This rearrangement joins TRBV24-1 to TRBJ2-1; TRBD2 agrees at 7 bases. This CDR3 is built from 17 residues. With 0 bases clipped from V and 7 bases from J, the junction kept 11 bases outside the gene matches. Per the germline V gene, CDR1 is KGHDR and CDR2 is SFDVKD. CDR3: CATSDLLAGDGWNEQFF. CDR3 DNA: TGTGCCACCAGTGATTTGCTGGCGGGAGACGGCTGGAATGAGCAGTTCTTC.

The chain combines TRBV10-2 with TRBJ2-7, with 9 nucleotides matching TRBD1. Trimming took 5 bases from V and 7 from J; bases not matched to a gene: 18. The CDR3 runs to 17 residues. The germline V gene has CDR1 WSHSY and CDR2 SAAADI. The CDR3 coding sequence is TGCGCCAGCAGTAAACCCCCGGGACAGGGACAGGAGGATGAGCAGTACTTC. Protein product: CASSKPPGQGQEDEQYF.

Only a few counts were recorded for this clone. The chain combines TRBV19 with TRBJ1-4; 10 bases are a match to TRBD1. The CDR3 extends over 17 amino acids. J gave up 3 bases and V 6 bases, and 10 bases lay outside the gene matches. From germline, CDR1 is LNHDA and CDR2 SQIVND (reference sequence). CDR3 in amino acids: CASSQRQGARANEKLFF. In DNA, the CDR3 is TGTGCCAGTAGCCAACGACAGGGGGCGAGGGCTAATGAAAAACTGTTTTTT.

The rearrangement links TRBV4-3 to TRBJ2-1; TRBD2 matches at 12 bases. Germline lookup yields CDR1 LGHNA and CDR2 YSLEER. The CDR3 contains 20 residues. V lost 0 bases, J lost 0 bases, and 9 bases stayed unmatched. CDR3 sequence: CASSQDPTSGSGVSYNEQFF. The CDR3 nucleotides read TGCGCCAGCAGCCAAGATCCGACTAGCGGGAGTGGTGTCTCCTACAATGAGCAGTTCTTC.

This chain connects TRBV7-9 to TRBJ1-4; TRBD1 agrees at 7 bases. V shed 5 bases and J 4 bases; nucleotides not matched to a gene: 4. The CDR3 is 14 amino acids. The germline gives CDR1 SEHNR, CDR2 FQNEAQ (reference sequence). The CDR3 reads CASSQDRSNEKLFF. As DNA, the CDR3 is TGTGCCAGCAGCCAGGACAGGAGTAATGAAAAACTGTTTTTT. Full variable domain (rest looked up from reference TRBV7-9 and TRBJ1-4): DTGVSQNPRHKITKRGQNVTFRCDPISEHNRLYWYRQTLGQGPEFLTYFQNEAQLEKSRLLSDRFSAERPKGSFSTLEIQRTEQGDSAMYLCASSQDRSNEKLFFGSGTQLSVL.

CDR3 in amino acids: CASTLGGGTSRVQFF. The CDR3 bases are TGTGCCAGCACCTTAGGGGGGGGGACTAGCAGGGTGCAGTTCTTC. V and J are TRBV27 and TRBJ2-1, with 9 bases fitting TRBD2. From germline, CDR1 is MNHEY and CDR2 SMNVEV (reference sequence). After removal of 7 bases from V and 12 bases from J, the junction contained 16 bases not matched to a gene. The CDR3 contains 15 residues.

The chain is built from TRBV7-3 and TRBJ2-1; D perhaps matches TRBD1 (6 bases). The CDR3 length is 13 residues. Trimming took off 5 bases at V and 10 bases at J, with 15 bases between the two ends. Germline loops: CDR1 SGHTA, CDR2 FQGTGA. The CDR3 DNA reads as TGTGCCAGCAGCCGTTCCCCAGGGGAGGAGCAGTTCTTC. Protein product: CASSRSPGEEQFF. The entire variable domain, with the rest obtained from reference TRBV7-3 and TRBJ2-1, is as follows: GAGVSQTPSNKVTEKGKYVELRCDPISGHTALYWYRQSLGQGPEFLIYFQGTGAADDSGLPNDRFFAVRPEGSVSTLKIQRTERGDSAVYLCASSRSPGEEQFFGPGTRLTVL.

The rearrangement uses TRBV27 and TRBJ2-7, with TRBD2 matching over 7 bases. The V gene end was trimmed by 0 bases and the J gene end by 7 bases; junction bases not matched to a gene: 9. The CDR3 has 15 residues. Germline values: CDR1 MNHEY, CDR2 SMNVEV (reference sequence). In nucleotides, the CDR3 is TGTGCCAGCAGTTTATCCAGCGGGAAGGCCTGGGAGCAGTACTTC. Encoded protein: CASSLSSGKAWEQYF.

V gene TRBV4-2 combines with J gene TRBJ2-1; a weak D match, TRBD2 (6 bases). The CDR3 spans 15 residues. V lost 4 bases to trimming and J lost 15 bases, with 25 bases between them. Germline V gives CDR1 LGHNA, CDR2 YNFKEQ. The CDR3 loop reads CASSPQPGGGEGRFF. The CDR3 nucleotides are TGTGCCAGCAGCCCACAACCCGGGGGTGGCGAAGGCAGGTTCTTC.